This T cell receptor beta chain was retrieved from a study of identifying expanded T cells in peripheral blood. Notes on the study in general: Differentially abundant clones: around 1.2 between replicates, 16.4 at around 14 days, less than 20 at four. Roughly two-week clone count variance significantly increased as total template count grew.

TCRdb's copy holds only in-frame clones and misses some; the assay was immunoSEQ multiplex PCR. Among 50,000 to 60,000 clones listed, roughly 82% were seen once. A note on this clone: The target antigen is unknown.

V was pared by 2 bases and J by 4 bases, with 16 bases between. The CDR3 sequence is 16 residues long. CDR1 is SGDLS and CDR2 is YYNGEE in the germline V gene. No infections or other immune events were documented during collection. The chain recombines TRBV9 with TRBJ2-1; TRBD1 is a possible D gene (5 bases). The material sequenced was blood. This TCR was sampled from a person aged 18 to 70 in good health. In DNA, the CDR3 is TGTGCCAGCAGCGTCTTAGGGCAGGGTCTATACAATGAGCAGTTCTTC. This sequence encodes CASSVLGQGLYNEQFF.